The 9 T cell receptor beta chains in this list originate from one sample, sequenced in a study of early T cells in non-severe SARS-CoV-2 infection. TCRdb processed the 5' RACE reads anew with MiXCR; each CDR3 protein has one entry. This sample has over 30,000 distinct CDR3 sequences, with 5% to 6.5% found just once. The material sequenced was whole blood. The receptors originated from an adult who was a healthcare worker with PCR-confirmed SARS-CoV-2 infection or an uninfected control (not recorded which).

This clonotype was seen at least ten times. The chain has TRBV11-2 and TRBJ2-7; maybe TRBD1 (6 bases). The V gene lost 5 bases and the J gene lost 2 bases, with 13 bases spanning the gap. Germline lookup yields CDR1 SGHAT and CDR2 FQNNGV. The CDR3 length is 14 residues. CDR3 in amino acids: CASSQLQGPYEQYF. The CDR3 nucleotides read TGTGCCAGCAGCCAGTTACAGGGTCCCTACGAGCAGTACTTC.

The sample holds many counts of this clonotype. The V and J genes are TRBV7-2 and TRBJ1-2; a possible D gene is TRBD1 (6 bases). This CDR3 has 15 residues. Between the trimmed V and J ends, which lost 1 base and 3 bases, there was a span of 12 bases. Germline CDR1 is SGHTA and CDR2 is FQGNSA. The CDR3: CASSLEGGPDYGYTF. The CDR3 bases are TGTGCCAGCAGCTTAGAGGGGGGGCCCGACTATGGCTACACCTTC.

This clonotype was seen many times. The chain links TRBV29-1 to TRBJ2-3; D is possibly TRBD1 (6 bases). The CDR3 runs to 15 residues. Germline CDR1 reads SQVTM; CDR2 reads ANQGSEA. Trimming cost V 1 base and J 3 bases, with 14 bases left between them. The CDR3 spells CSVEGGHVRTDTQYF. In DNA, the CDR3 is TGCAGCGTTGAAGGGGGACACGTTAGGACAGATACGCAGTATTTT.

This clonotype has only a few counts. The rearrangement links TRBV5-1 to TRBJ2-3, with TRBD2 matching over 10 bases. The CDR3 length is 16 residues. The germline gives CDR1 SGHRS, CDR2 YFSETQ. The V segment lost 1 base and the J segment 0 bases; nucleotides outside the gene matches: 2. CDR3: CASSLIAGGSTDTQYF. DNA for the CDR3: TGCGCCAGCAGCTTGATAGCGGGGGGAAGCACAGATACGCAGTATTTT.

This clonotype came up many times. The rearrangement uses TRBV29-1 and TRBJ2-5; tentatively, D is TRBD2 (6 bases). Trimming shortened V by 7 bases and J by 1 base, and 10 bases separated the two germline ends. The CDR3 has 12 residues. Germline values: CDR1 SQVTM, CDR2 ANQGSEA. CDR3 amino acids: CSAGTAQETQYF. The CDR3 DNA follows: TGCAGCGCCGGGACTGCCCAAGAGACCCAGTACTTC.

This clonotype was recorded many times. The rearrangement links TRBV28 to TRBJ2-3; the D call may be TRBD1 or TRBD2 (5 bases each). This CDR3 contains 15 residues. Germline CDR1 MDHEN, CDR2 SYDVKM. Trimming removed 3 bases at V and 3 bases at J, with 13 bases between. The DNA for the CDR3 is TGTGCCAGCAGTTTCGGGGCTTCGAGGACAGATACGCAGTATTTT. Translation: CASSFGASRTDTQYF.

V and J are TRBV11-2 and TRBJ1-2; D is perhaps TRBD1 (5 bases). The germline V gene has CDR1 SGHAT and CDR2 FQNNGV. The CDR3 spans 11 residues. The V gene lost 9 bases and the J gene lost 6 bases, with 11 bases spanning the gap. CDR3 nucleotides: TGTGCCAGGAGACAGATCGATGGCTACACCTTC. Translated: CARRQIDGYTF.

The sample holds many counts of this clonotype. V and J are TRBV13 and TRBJ2-3; D remains ambiguous. Per the germline V gene, CDR1 is PRHDT and CDR2 is FYEKMQ (reference sequence). The V and J ends lost 4 bases and 2 bases respectively, with 4 bases between them. CDR3 size: 12 residues. This chain's CDR3 is CASSSLTDTQYF. In nucleotides, the CDR3 is TGTGCCAGCAGCTCGCTCACAGATACGCAGTATTTT. The variable domain in full, completed from reference TRBV13 and TRBJ2-3, reads AAGVIQSPRHLIKEKRETATLKCYPIPRHDTVYWYQQGPGQDPQFLISFYEKMQSDKGSIPDRFSAQQFSDYHSELNMSSLELGDSALYFCASSSLTDTQYFGPGTRLTVL.

In this sample, this clonotype turned up many times. The chain combines TRBV5-5 with TRBJ1-1; no reliable D call. With 2 bases removed from V and 5 bases from J, the gap between germline ends came to 16 bases. Germline-derived CDR1 and CDR2 are SGHKS and YYEKEE (reference sequence). CDR3 size: 15 residues. CDR3 protein: CASSLFRVLVTEAFF. The CDR3 nucleotides read TGTGCCAGCAGCTTATTCCGGGTTTTGGTTACTGAAGCTTTCTTT.